The table lists the clone carrying this TCR beta chain with a few counts. As yet, its antigen is unknown. V shed 5 bases, J shed 5 bases, and the junction held 4 bases outside the gene matches. Looked up from germline, CDR1 is SGHVS and CDR2 is FQNEAQ. The length of the CDR3 is 13 residues. This sample is drawn from a study of T-cell memory formation after mild COVID-19. Notes on the study in general: Contracting clones localized mainly to CM and EM when CD4+ and mainly to EMRA when CD8+.

TCRdb ran MiXCR on the 5' RACE reads and lists one entry per CDR3 protein. The table has about 470,000 distinct CDR3 sequences, about 23% seen once. This sequence joins TRBV7-8 and TRBJ1-1; TRBD1 matches at 8 bases. The receptor's source is an adult woman who had mild COVID-19 (a few samples of this study predate the infection). Cell type and time point are not known. The sequencing sample was made of PBMCs or a T cell subset sorted from them (not recorded which). CDR3 sequence: CASSRRQGTEAFF. DNA for the CDR3: TGTGCCAGCAGCCGCCGACAGGGGACTGAAGCTTTCTTT.